This is a list of T cell receptor beta chains from one sample in a study of blood T cell repertoires in COVID-19. Assay: immunoSEQ multiplex PCR; the TCRdb copy retains only in-frame clones and omits some. The table lists roughly 280,000 clones, 85% to 90% of them singletons. The material sequenced was PBMCs or T cells enriched from blood (not recorded which). All receptors come from a woman under 30 who had recovered from COVID-19. Each CDR3 is given with its conserved first and last residue.

18	TRBV15	TRBJ2-7	CATSREGLAGGLTYEQYF
14	TRBV7-3	TRBJ2-2	CASSLSSGGGELFF
15	TRBV9	TRBJ1-2	CASSTRQGLIYGYTF
14	TRBV3-1/TRBV3-2	TRBJ1-1	CASSRRAGDTEAFF
18	TRBV5-8	TRBJ2-2	CASTPFGNPGQGAGELFF
13	TRBV29-1	TRBJ2-3	CSVLGLLTDTQYF
14	TRBV3-1/TRBV3-2	TRBJ2-1	CASSQQPLVHEQFF
17	TRBV19	TRBJ2-2	CASSIGAGPSNTGELFF
16	TRBV6-2/TRBV6-3	TRBJ1-1	CASSYSLPQGAAEAFF
14	TRBV7-9	TRBJ1-1	CASSPNRQNTEAFF
16	TRBV4-1	TRBJ1-2	CASSQMSSAANYGYTF
12	TRBV6-4	TRBJ2-2	CASRGGTGELFF
14	TRBV7-9	TRBJ2-5	CASSFRGGTRTQYF
14	TRBV11-1	TRBJ1-1	CASSYLTGSVEAFF
13	TRBV19	TRBJ2-5	CASSIGTSWTQYF
13	TRBV5-4	TRBJ2-2	CASSLTVPGELFF
14	TRBV5-1	TRBJ2-3	CASSFYSNTDTQYF
13	TRBV19	TRBJ1-2	CASSQQEGYGYTF
14	TRBV3-1/TRBV3-2	TRBJ2-7	CASSPTEVSYEQYF
14	TRBV7-9	TRBJ1-2	CASSLASGLYGYTF
14	TRBV10-3	TRBJ1-2	CAISGDRGNYGYTF
15	TRBV9	TRBJ2-2	CASSLSGGNTGELFF
15	TRBV11-2	TRBJ1-5	CASSLVGGRNQPQHF
16	TRBV7-9	TRBJ1-5	CASSPSVAQSNQPQHF
14	TRBV28	TRBJ2-5	CASGRQPLQETQYF
13	TRBV19	TRBJ1-1	CASSWGGGTEAFF
15	TRBV19	TRBJ1-6	CASSTRGSYNSPLHF
16	TRBV27	TRBJ1-2	CASSSPSRDRGLGYTF
15	TRBV5-4	TRBJ2-1	CASSATGQGYNEQFF
13	TRBV19	TRBJ1-5	CASTPGSNQPQHF
17	TRBV9	TRBJ2-3	CASSVAPLAGGTDTQYF
12	TRBV5-1	TRBJ2-2	CASTRGRDGLFF
14	TRBV6-5	TRBJ2-7	CASHPVAGAHEQYF
15	TRBV10-2	TRBJ1-6	CASSEGTGVVSPLHF
14	TRBV5-5	TRBJ1-2	CASSLSRGNYGYTF
15	TRBV5-1	TRBJ2-5	CASSAQVGHQETQYF
14	TRBV6-5	TRBJ1-1	CASSYSKDTSEAFF
13	TRBV2	TRBJ2-7	CASGTSGATWQYF
16	TRBV11-2	TRBJ1-1	CASSVDRPPLGTEAFF
14	TRBV6-2/TRBV6-3	TRBJ1-2	CASSPRDDRAGYTF
17	TRBV29-1	TRBJ2-6	CSVEEYRGIAGANVLTF
17	TRBV7-9	TRBJ1-6	CASSWALTGAGDSPLHF
16	TRBV11-2	TRBJ2-3	CASSLVSSGGTDTQYF